These T cell receptor beta chains were read from a single sample in a study of T cell changes during pregnancy in multiple sclerosis. Sequencing was performed with immunoSEQ multiplex PCR; in TCRdb, only in-frame clones are kept and a portion is missing. The sample lists some 60,000 clones, over 80% seen once, with 0.76% in the top ten. Sequencing used CD4+ T cells from peripheral blood mononuclear cells, obtained in the first trimester of pregnancy. The source of these receptors is a female donor with multiple sclerosis, enrolled in a pregnancy study. CDR3s include the opening cysteine and the closing phenylalanine or tryptophan. Fields, in order: CDR3 DNA, CDR3 protein, clone size, J gene, V gene, D gene. The D gene is left open where the match is weak. Size tells how often a clone was seen (once, few, many) or the class of an expanded clone, and some rows leave it out.

TGTGCCAGCACCCTGATCCCGGGGATGGGCTCCTACGAGCAGTACTTC CASTLIPGMGSYEQYF - TRBJ2-7 TRBV21-1 -
TGTGCCAGCAGTTCACAGGGGGTCCTTGGGCTTGGCTACACCTTC CASSSQGVLGLGYTF - TRBJ1-2 TRBV27 TRBD1
TGTGCCAGCAGCTTACCGACAGGGCTGAACACCGGGGAGCTGTTTTTT CASSLPTGLNTGELFF - TRBJ2-2 TRBV7-8 TRBD1
TGTGCCAGCAGACCCGGGGGTAACTATGGCTACACCTTC CASRPGGNYGYTF few TRBJ1-2 TRBV27 -
TGTGCCAGCAGCGTTCGACTAGCAGGGGTTGGGGATACGCAGTATTTT CASSVRLAGVGDTQYF once TRBJ2-3 TRBV5-8 -
TGCGCCAGCAGCCAAGATTCAGTGAGGGCTAGAGGTAATTCACCCCTCCACTTT CASSQDSVRARGNSPLHF - TRBJ1-6 TRBV4-3 -
TGCGCCAGCAGCTTACAGCTCAACTATGGCTACACCTTC CASSLQLNYGYTF - TRBJ1-2 TRBV5-1 -
TGCGCCAGCAGCCAAGAGAGGACGGGGGTGACAGATACGCAGTATTTT CASSQERTGVTDTQYF - TRBJ2-3 TRBV4-1 -
TGTGCCAGCAGGAATCGCGGGGGGCCGGAGGAGACCCAGTACTTC CASRNRGGPEETQYF - TRBJ2-5 TRBV11-2 TRBD2
TGTGCCAGCAGCCAAGACCGTTCCGGGACAGGGCCCTACGAGCAGTACTTC CASSQDRSGTGPYEQYF - TRBJ2-7 TRBV14 TRBD1
TGTGCCAGCACCGATTCCTTTGCAGGGGGCAACGAGCAGTACTTC CASTDSFAGGNEQYF - TRBJ2-7 TRBV7-9 TRBD1
TGTGCCAGCAGCCAAAGCCGGACAGTCAAAGAGACCCAGTACTTC CASSQSRTVKETQYF - TRBJ2-5 TRBV11-1 -
TGTGCCAGCAGTCGACAGGGGGCGCTTATTGAAGCTTTCTTT CASSRQGALIEAFF - TRBJ1-1 TRBV9 TRBD1
TGTGCCAGCAGCTCCCAGCGCTTCACTGAAGCTTTCTTT CASSSQRFTEAFF - TRBJ1-1 TRBV7-2 -
TGTGCCAGCAGCTTGGGGGACAGTTACACCATATATTTT CASSLGDSYTIYF - TRBJ1-3 TRBV11-2 TRBD1
TGTGCCAGCAGCCACCGCCGGGGTTCAGGGGCCAACGTCCTGACTTTC CASSHRRGSGANVLTF - TRBJ2-6 TRBV14 -
TGCGCCAGCAGCCAAGTTGGGACAGCGGACTATGGCTACACCTTC CASSQVGTADYGYTF many TRBJ1-2 TRBV4-3 TRBD1
TGCGCCAGCAGCCAAGTCTTGACCGGGGAGCTGTTTTTT CASSQVLTGELFF - TRBJ2-2 TRBV4-3 -
TGTGCCATCAGGACAGGCGGCCTAGACGAGCAGTACTTC CAIRTGGLDEQYF - TRBJ2-7 TRBV10-3 -
TGTGCCAGCAGCTTAGGGTTGGCAGGCCAAGAGACCCAGTACTTC CASSLGLAGQETQYF - TRBJ2-5 TRBV7-2 -
TGTGCAAGTCGCTACGGGGGGGTGTTTAGAACAGATACGCAGTATTTT CASRYGGVFRTDTQYF - TRBJ2-3 TRBV12-2 -
TGTGCCAGCAGTCGAACGGGGGGGCCTCAAGAGACCCAGTACTTC CASSRTGGPQETQYF - TRBJ2-5 TRBV6-5 TRBD2
TGTGCCAGCAGTAAACAGGGCTACGAGCAGTACTTC CASSKQGYEQYF - TRBJ2-7 TRBV6-6 -
TGTGCCAGCAGTGGACGACAGTCGAACACTGAAGCTTTCTTT CASSGRQSNTEAFF once TRBJ1-1 TRBV2 -
TGTGCCACCAGCAGAGATGGGAGGGTTGCCACAGATACGCAGTATTTT CATSRDGRVATDTQYF - TRBJ2-3 TRBV15 TRBD2
TGTGCCAGTAGGAAACGGACAGGGATTAATCAGCCCCAGCATTTT CASRKRTGINQPQHF - TRBJ1-5 TRBV19 TRBD1
TGTGCCAGCAGCCAAGATTCTTTAGAGACAGGGAGCTACACCTTC CASSQDSLETGSYTF - TRBJ1-2 TRBV4-2 TRBD1
TGTGCCAGCAGTGATTCCTTTCTCAATTCACCCCTCCACTTT CASSDSFLNSPLHF once TRBJ1-6 TRBV6-4 -
TGTGCCAGCAGTTCCCCAGCGGGGGGGATCGGAGATTCACCCCTCCACTTT CASSSPAGGIGDSPLHF - TRBJ1-6 TRBV27 -
TGTGCCAGCAGCTTTAGCGATACGCAGTATTTT CASSFSDTQYF - TRBJ2-3 TRBV7-9 -
TGTGCCAGCAGCTTGACTCCTAGCAGAAACACCGGGGAGCTGTTTTTT CASSLTPSRNTGELFF - TRBJ2-2 TRBV5-4 -
TGTGCCTGGAGTGGGCGACTAGCGGGGGCCCATACCCACCAAGAGACCCAGTACTTC CAWSGRLAGAHTHQETQYF - TRBJ2-5 TRBV30 TRBD2
TGCGCCAGCAGCTTGGATGGCAGGGAAGGACAGCCCCAGCATTTT CASSLDGREGQPQHF - TRBJ1-5 TRBV5-1 -
TGTGCCACCAGCAGGTCGACTCCAAGGGGAGAAAAACTGTTTTTT CATSRSTPRGEKLFF - TRBJ1-4 TRBV15 -
TGTGCTAGTGGTTTGGCCGGAGGAATAGCCTTGAACACTGAAGCTTTCTTT CASGLAGGIALNTEAFF - TRBJ1-1 TRBV12-5 -
TGTGCCAGCAGCGACAGGTACGTTGAAGCTTTCTTT CASSDRYVEAFF - TRBJ1-1 TRBV7-2 -